The entry below describes one TCR beta chain. This sample was taken from a study of shared clonotypes between healthy human individuals. Assay runs were performed at deep level. Data came from immunoSEQ multiplex PCR; TCRdb stores just in-frame clones and leaves some out. The sample has under 200,000 clones; approximately 92% are singletons. The V gene end was trimmed by 7 bases and the J gene end by 4 bases; junction bases not matched to a gene: 9. Germline assignment: CDR1 SQVTM and CDR2 ANQGSEA. This CDR3 spans 15 amino acids. Sequenced sample: naive CD4+ T cells sorted from blood. Sample subset: CD45RA+ positively selected. This chain uses TRBV29-1 with TRBJ2-5, with 13 positions matching TRBD2. This receptor was taken from a woman in her 30s in good health. CDR3 sequence (DNA): TGCAGCGCCGGACTAGCGGGAGCCGGGTTAGAGACCCAGTACTTC. Translating it yields CSAGLAGAGLETQYF.